Listed below are T cell receptor beta chains from one sample, sequenced in a study of prognosis after radiotherapy for stage I lung cancer. TCRdb redid the calling of the multiplex PCR reads with MiXCR, one entry per CDR3 protein. The sample yields under 20,000 distinct CDR3 sequences, about 44% seen once. Here the sequenced sample was PBMCs, taken before or after stereotactic body radiation therapy (not recorded which). These receptors all stem from a donor over 45 with non-small cell lung cancer. CDR3s include the opening cysteine and the closing phenylalanine or tryptophan. The order of the fields is V gene, J gene, CDR3 length, clone size, D gene, CDR3 DNA, CDR3 protein. D genes are given only for firm matches. Size values are once, few and many counts, or a class for expanded clones, and some rows have none.

TRBV19	TRBJ1-2	13	-	TRBD1	TGTGCCAGCGAGGGACAGGTGGCGAGTGCCTACACCTTC	CASEGQVASAYTF
TRBV11-3	TRBJ1-6	18	-	TRBD1	TGTGCCAGCAGCTCCGTCGGTCTACAGGGGTATTGGGATTCAACCCTCCACTTT	CASSSVGLQGYWDSTLHF
TRBV11-2	TRBJ2-7	14	many	-	TGTGCCAGCAGCTTAGGATTAGGGAACTACGAGCAGTACTTC	CASSLGLGNYEQYF
TRBV11-3	TRBJ2-7	14	many	TRBD1	TGTGCCAGCAGCCGTGGACAGGGTAGAGTCGAGCAGTACTTC	CASSRGQGRVEQYF
TRBV12-3/TRBV12-4	TRBJ2-7	15	medium-sized	-	TGTGCCAGCAGTTTAGCGGCAGGGAGCTCCTACGAGCAGTACTTC	CASSLAAGSSYEQYF
TRBV9	TRBJ2-3	18	many	TRBD2	TGTGCCAGCAGCACCCCTCTTGGGGCGGGGGGTAGCACAGATACGCAGTATTTT	CASSTPLGAGGSTDTQYF
TRBV30	TRBJ2-7	13	many	-	TGTGCCTGGAGTGATGGGGCATCCTACGAGCAGTACTTC	CAWSDGASYEQYF
TRBV20-1	TRBJ1-1	14	-	-	TGCAGTGCTATGGGAGGTATCGGGGACACTGAAGCTTTCTTT	CSAMGGIGDTEAFF
TRBV19	TRBJ1-2	15	medium-sized	-	TGTGCCAGTAACACCGGACAAGCACCCCTCTATGGCTACACCTTC	CASNTGQAPLYGYTF
TRBV19	TRBJ1-2	11	-	-	TGTGCCAGTACCCCCGGTAGGGGCTACACCTTC	CASTPGRGYTF
TRBV28	TRBJ1-2	14	many	TRBD1	TGTGCCAGCAGTCTCGGACAGGCTAACTATGGCTACACCTTC	CASSLGQANYGYTF
TRBV20-1	TRBJ1-5	15	-	-	TGCAGTGCTAGAGATGTAGGCGATGACGTCCAGCCCCAGCATTTT	CSARDVGDDVQPQHF
TRBV30	TRBJ2-3	14	-	TRBD2	TGTGCCTGGAGTGTACTAGCGTATTCAGATACGCAGTATTTT	CAWSVLAYSDTQYF
TRBV4-1	TRBJ1-2	15	-	TRBD1	TGCGCCAGCAGCCAAGGCCACGGGACAGAGTATGGCTACACCTTC	CASSQGHGTEYGYTF
TRBV7-6	TRBJ2-5	11	many	TRBD1	TGTGCCAGCAGCCGGGACAGTACCCAGTACTTC	CASSRDSTQYF
TRBV27	TRBJ2-2	15	-	-	TGTGCCAGCAGTCCCTCGGGGTCCCACCCCGGGGAGCTGTTTTTT	CASSPSGSHPGELFF
TRBV6-1	TRBJ2-5	14	many	-	TGTGCCAGCGAGTCCCGGGGGTTCAGAGAGACCCAGTACTTC	CASESRGFRETQYF
TRBV11-3	TRBJ2-7	13	-	-	TGTGCCAGCAGCGAAGGGGGATCCTACGAGCAGTACTTC	CASSEGGSYEQYF
TRBV10-1	TRBJ2-3	14	-	-	TGCGCCAGCAGCGGTGAAAGGGATACAGATACGCAGTATTTT	CASSGERDTDTQYF
TRBV4-1	TRBJ2-3	16	many	-	TGCGCCAGCAGCCAAGACCCGGGAGTAACGTCAGATACGCAGTATTTT	CASSQDPGVTSDTQYF
TRBV20-1	TRBJ2-1	13	-	-	TGCAGTCCCCGGGGGCTATCGGGCAATGAGCAGTTCTTC	CSPRGLSGNEQFF
TRBV12-3/TRBV12-4	TRBJ2-1	15	many	-	TGTGCCAGCAGTCCCCTCAGCGGCTCCTACAATGAGCAGTTCTTC	CASSPLSGSYNEQFF
TRBV19	TRBJ2-2	14	many	TRBD2	TGTGCCAGTAGTTGGCTAGCGGGCACCGGGGAGCTGTTTTTT	CASSWLAGTGELFF
TRBV2	TRBJ1-6	15	few	-	TGTGCCAGCAGCCCTCCATGGATCGGGGATTCACCCCTCCACTTT	CASSPPWIGDSPLHF
TRBV9	TRBJ2-2	17	-	-	TGTGCCAGCAGCACCCACCGTGACAGTGGATTTACCTGGGAGCTGCTTTTT	CASSTHRDSGFTWELLF
TRBV6-1	TRBJ2-2	14	few	-	TGTGCCAGCAACGGCAGGTCGAACACCCGGGAGCTGTTTTTT	CASNGRSNTRELFF
TRBV28	TRBJ2-1	12	medium-sized	-	TGTGCCAGCAGTATCTCTAGCTCTGAGCAGTTCTTC	CASSISSSEQFF
TRBV5-1	TRBJ2-4	19	many	TRBD2	TGCGCCAGCAGCTTGAATCCGGGGCTTGCGGGAGAAGCCAAAAACATTCAGTACTTC	CASSLNPGLAGEAKNIQYF
TRBV28	TRBJ1-1	15	-	-	TGTGCCAGCAGTACACCGACAGTTATGAACACTGAAGCTTTCTTT	CASSTPTVMNTEAFF
TRBV12-3/TRBV12-4	TRBJ2-3	14	-	-	TGTGCCAGCCTGCCCTCTGGCTGCACAGATACGCAGTATTTT	CASLPSGCTDTQYF
TRBV12-3/TRBV12-4	TRBJ2-2	15	-	-	TGTGCCAGCAGTTTATATTTGGGTGGCACCGGGGAGCTGTTTTTT	CASSLYLGGTGELFF
TRBV9	TRBJ2-3	18	many	TRBD2	TGTGCCAGCAGCCTAAGGACTAGCGGGGGCCGTAGCACAGATACGCAGTATTTT	CASSLRTSGGRSTDTQYF